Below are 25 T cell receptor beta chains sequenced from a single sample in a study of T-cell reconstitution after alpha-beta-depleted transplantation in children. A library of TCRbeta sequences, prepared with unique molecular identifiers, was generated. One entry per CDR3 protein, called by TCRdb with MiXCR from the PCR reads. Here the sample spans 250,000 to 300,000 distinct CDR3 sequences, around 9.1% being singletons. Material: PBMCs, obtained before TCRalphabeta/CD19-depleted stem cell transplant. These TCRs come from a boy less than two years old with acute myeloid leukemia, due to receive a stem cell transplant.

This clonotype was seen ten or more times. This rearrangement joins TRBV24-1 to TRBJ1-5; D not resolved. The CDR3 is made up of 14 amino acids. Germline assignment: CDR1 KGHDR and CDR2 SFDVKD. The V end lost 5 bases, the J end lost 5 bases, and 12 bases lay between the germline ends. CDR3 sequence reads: CATSVTGSYQPQHF. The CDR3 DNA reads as TGTGCCACCAGTGTTACGGGGAGTTATCAGCCCCAGCATTTT.

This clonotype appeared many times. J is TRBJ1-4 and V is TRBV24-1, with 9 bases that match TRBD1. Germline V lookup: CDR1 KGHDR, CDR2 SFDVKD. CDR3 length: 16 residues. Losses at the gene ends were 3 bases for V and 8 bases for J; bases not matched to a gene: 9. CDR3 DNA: TGTGCCACCAGTGATCCACGGGACAGGGCGGGGGAAAAACTGTTTTTT. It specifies CATSDPRDRAGEKLFF.

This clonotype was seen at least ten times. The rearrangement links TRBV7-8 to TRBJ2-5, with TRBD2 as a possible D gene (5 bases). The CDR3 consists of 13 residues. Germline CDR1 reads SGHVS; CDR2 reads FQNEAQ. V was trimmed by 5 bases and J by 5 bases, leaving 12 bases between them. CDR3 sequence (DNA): TGTGCCAGCAGCGGAGGATCCCGGGAGACCCAGTACTTC. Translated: CASSGGSRETQYF.

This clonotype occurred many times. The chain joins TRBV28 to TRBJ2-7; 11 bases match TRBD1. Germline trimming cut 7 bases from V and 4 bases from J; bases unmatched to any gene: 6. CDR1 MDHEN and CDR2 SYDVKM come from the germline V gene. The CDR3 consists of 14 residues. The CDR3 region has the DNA TGTGCCAGCAACGGGGACAGGGGGATTTACGAGCAGTACTTC. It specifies CASNGDRGIYEQYF.

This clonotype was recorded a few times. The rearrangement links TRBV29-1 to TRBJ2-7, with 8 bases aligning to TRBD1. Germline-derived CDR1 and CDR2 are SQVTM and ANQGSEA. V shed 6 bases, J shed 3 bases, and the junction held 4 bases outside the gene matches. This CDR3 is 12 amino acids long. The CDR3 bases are TGCAGCGTACAACAGGGGGACTACGAGCAGTACTTC. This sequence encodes CSVQQGDYEQYF.

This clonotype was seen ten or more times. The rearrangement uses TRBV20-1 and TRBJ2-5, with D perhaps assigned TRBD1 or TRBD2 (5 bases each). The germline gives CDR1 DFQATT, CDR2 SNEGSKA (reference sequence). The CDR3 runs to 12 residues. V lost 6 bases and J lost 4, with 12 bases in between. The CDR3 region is CSALPGRETQYF. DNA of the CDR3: TGCAGTGCCCTCCCGGGGCGAGAGACCCAGTACTTC.

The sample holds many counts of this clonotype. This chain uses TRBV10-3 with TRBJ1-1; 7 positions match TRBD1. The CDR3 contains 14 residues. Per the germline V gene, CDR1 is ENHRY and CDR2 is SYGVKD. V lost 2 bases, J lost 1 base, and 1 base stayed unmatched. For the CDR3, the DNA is TGTGCCATCAGTGAGGGACAGGAGAACACTGAAGCTTTCTTT. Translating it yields CAISEGQENTEAFF.

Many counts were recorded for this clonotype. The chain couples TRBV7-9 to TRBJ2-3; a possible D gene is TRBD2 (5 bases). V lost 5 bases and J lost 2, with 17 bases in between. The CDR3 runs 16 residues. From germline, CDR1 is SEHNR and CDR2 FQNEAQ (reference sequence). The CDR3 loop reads CASSRGGGRYTDTQYF. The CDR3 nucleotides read TGTGCCAGCAGCCGAGGTGGCGGGCGATACACAGATACGCAGTATTTT.

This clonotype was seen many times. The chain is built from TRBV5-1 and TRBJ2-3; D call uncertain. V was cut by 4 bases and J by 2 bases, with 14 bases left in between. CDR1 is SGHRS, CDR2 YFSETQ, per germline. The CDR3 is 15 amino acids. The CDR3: CASSLDTPLTDTQYF. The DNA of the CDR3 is TGCGCCAGCAGCCTCGACACCCCCCTCACAGATACGCAGTATTTT. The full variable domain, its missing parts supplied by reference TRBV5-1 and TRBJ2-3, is KAGVTQTPRYLIKTRGQQVTLSCSPISGHRSVSWYQQTPGQGLQFLFEYFSETQRNKGNFPGRFSGRQFSNSRSEMNVSTLELGDSALYLCASSLDTPLTDTQYFGPGTRLTVL.

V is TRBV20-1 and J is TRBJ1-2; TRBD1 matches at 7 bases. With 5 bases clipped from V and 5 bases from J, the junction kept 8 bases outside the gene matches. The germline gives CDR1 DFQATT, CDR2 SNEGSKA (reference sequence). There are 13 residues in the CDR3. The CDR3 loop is CSAVTGVGYGYTF. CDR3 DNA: TGCAGTGCTGTCACAGGGGTGGGGTATGGCTACACCTTC.

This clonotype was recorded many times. The CDR3 region is CASSKPGYEQYF. The DNA for the CDR3 is TGTGCCAGCAGCAAGCCCGGATACGAGCAGTACTTC. The genes are TRBV7-9 and TRBJ2-7; no clear D. This CDR3 contains 12 residues. V lost 5 bases and J 4 bases, leaving 9 bases between the germline ends. CDR1 is SEHNR, CDR2 FQNEAQ, per germline (reference sequence).

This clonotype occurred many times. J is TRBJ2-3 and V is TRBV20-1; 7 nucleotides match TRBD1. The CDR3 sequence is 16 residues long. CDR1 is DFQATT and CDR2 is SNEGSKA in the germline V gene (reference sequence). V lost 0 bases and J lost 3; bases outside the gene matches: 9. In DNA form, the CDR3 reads TGCAGTGCTAGAGATGGACAGGTTTGGCAGACAGATACGCAGTATTTT. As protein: CSARDGQVWQTDTQYF.

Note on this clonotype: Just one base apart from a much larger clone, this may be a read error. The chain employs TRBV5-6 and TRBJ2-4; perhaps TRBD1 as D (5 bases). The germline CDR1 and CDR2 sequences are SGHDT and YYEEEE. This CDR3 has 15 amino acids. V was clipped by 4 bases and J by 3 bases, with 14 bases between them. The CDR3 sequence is CASSPIQGVKNIQYF. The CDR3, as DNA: TGTGCCAGCAGCCCTATTCAGGGCGTCAAAAACATTCAGTACTTC.

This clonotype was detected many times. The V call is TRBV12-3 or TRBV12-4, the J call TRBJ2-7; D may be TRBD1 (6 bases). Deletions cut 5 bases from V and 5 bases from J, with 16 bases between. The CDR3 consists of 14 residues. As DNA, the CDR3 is TGTGCCAGCAGTCCTACAGGGCCCCTAAACGAGCAGTACTTC. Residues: CASSPTGPLNEQYF.

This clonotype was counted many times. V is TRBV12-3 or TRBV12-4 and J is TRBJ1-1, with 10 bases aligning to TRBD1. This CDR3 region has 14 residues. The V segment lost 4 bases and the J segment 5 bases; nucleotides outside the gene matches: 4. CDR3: CASSSTGGSTEAFF. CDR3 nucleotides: TGTGCCAGCAGTTCGACAGGGGGCTCGACTGAAGCTTTCTTT.

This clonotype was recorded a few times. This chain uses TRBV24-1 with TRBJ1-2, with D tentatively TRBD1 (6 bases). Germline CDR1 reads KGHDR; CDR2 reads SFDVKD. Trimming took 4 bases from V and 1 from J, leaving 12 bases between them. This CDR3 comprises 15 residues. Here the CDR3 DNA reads TGTGCCACCAGTGACTCAGGGACACGTAACTATGGCTACACCTTC. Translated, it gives CATSDSGTRNYGYTF.

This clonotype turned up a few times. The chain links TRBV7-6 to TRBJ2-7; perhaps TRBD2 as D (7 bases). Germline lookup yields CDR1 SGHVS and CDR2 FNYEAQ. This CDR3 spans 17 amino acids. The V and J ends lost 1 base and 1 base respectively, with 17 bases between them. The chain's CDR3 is CASSLENVRGGSYEQYF. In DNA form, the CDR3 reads TGTGCCAGCAGCTTAGAAAACGTCAGGGGAGGGTCCTACGAGCAGTACTTC. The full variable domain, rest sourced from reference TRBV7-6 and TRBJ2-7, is GAGVSQSPRYKVTKRGQDVALRCDPISGHVSLYWYRQALGQGPEFLTYFNYEAQQDKSGLPNDRFSAERPEGSISTLTIQRTEQRDSAMYRCASSLENVRGGSYEQYFGPGTRLTVT.

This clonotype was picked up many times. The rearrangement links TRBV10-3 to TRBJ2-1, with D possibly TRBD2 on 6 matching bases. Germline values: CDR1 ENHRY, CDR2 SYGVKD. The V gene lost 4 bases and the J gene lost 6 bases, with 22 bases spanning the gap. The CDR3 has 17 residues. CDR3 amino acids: CAISGVLGRTTGNEQFF. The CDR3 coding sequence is TGTGCCATCAGTGGGGTTTTGGGAAGGACTACAGGCAATGAGCAGTTCTTC.

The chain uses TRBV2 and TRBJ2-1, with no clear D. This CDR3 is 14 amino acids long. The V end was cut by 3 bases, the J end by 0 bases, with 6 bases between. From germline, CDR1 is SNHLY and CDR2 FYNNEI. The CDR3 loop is CASSEQSSYNEQFF. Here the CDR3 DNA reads TGTGCCAGCAGTGAGCAGAGCTCCTACAATGAGCAGTTCTTC.

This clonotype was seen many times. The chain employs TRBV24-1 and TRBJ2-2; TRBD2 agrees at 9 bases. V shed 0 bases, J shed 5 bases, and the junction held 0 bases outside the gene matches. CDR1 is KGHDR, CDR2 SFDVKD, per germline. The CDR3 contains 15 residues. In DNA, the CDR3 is TGTGCCACCAGTGATTTGGGACTAGCGACCGGGGAGCTGTTTTTT. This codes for CATSDLGLATGELFF.

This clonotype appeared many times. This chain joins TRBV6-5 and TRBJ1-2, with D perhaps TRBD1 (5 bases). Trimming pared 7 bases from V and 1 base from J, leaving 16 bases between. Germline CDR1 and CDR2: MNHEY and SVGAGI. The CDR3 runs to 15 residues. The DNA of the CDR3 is TGTGCCAGCATTTCAACCGGGACGGATAACTATGGCTACACCTTC. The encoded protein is CASISTGTDNYGYTF.

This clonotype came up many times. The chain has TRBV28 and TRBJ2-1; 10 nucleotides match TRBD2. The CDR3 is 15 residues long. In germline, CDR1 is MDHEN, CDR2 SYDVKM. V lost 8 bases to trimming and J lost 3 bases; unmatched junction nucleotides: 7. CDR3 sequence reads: CASQGLAVFYNEQFF. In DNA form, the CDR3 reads TGTGCCAGCCAAGGACTAGCGGTTTTCTACAATGAGCAGTTCTTC.

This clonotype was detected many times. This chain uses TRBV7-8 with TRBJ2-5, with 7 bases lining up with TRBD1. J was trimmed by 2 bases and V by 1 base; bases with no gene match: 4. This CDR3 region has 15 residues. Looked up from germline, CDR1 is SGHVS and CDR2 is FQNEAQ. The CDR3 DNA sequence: TGTGCCAGCAGCTTAGTTCCAGGGGGACAAGAGACCCAGTACTTC. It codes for CASSLVPGGQETQYF.

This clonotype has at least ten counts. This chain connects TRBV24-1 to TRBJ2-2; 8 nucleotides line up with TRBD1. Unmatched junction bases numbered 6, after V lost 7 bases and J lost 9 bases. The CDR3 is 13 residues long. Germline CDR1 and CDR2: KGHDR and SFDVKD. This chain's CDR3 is CATSIRGRRELFF. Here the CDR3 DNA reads TGTGCCACCAGCATCAGGGGGCGTAGGGAGCTGTTTTTT.

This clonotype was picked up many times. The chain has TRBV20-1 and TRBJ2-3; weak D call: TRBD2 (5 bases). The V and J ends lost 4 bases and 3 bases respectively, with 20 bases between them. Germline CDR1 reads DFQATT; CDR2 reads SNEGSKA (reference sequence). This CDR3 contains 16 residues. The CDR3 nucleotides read TGCAGTGCTACCAGCGGATACTTCCTTAAAACAGATACGCAGTATTTT. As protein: CSATSGYFLKTDTQYF.